Following are 6 T cell receptor beta chains from one sample sequenced in a study of control samples from healthy donors and cancer patients. Assay: immunoSEQ multiplex PCR; the TCRdb copy retains only in-frame clones and omits some. The sample consists of about 150,000 clones, over 90% of them appearing once. Sequencing was carried out using PBMCs. The receptors here all came from a man aged 55 to 70 with colorectal cancer.

The gene calls are TRBV5-4 and TRBJ2-3, with TRBD2 matching 7 bases. CDR1 and CDR2 from the germline V gene are SGHNT and YYREEE (reference sequence). CDR3 length: 17 residues. After removal of 2 bases from V and 2 bases from J, the junction contained 11 bases not matched to a gene. Here the CDR3 reads CASSFMGGTPVTDTQYF. The DNA for the CDR3 is TGTGCCAGCAGCTTTATGGGGGGGACTCCGGTCACAGATACGCAGTATTTT.

V gene TRBV11-3 combines with J gene TRBJ1-1; no clear D. The CDR3 spans 12 residues. Germline CDR1 SGHNT, CDR2 YENEEA. Trimming cost V 6 bases and J 2 bases, with 7 bases left between them. CDR3 residues: CASSMGNTEAFF. The CDR3 DNA reads as TGTGCCAGCAGTATGGGTAACACTGAAGCTTTCTTT.

As DNA, the CDR3 is TGTGCCAGCAGTTACACGGGACATCTGAACACTGAAGCTTTCTTT. Encoded protein: CASSYTGHLNTEAFF. The chain employs TRBV6-5 and TRBJ1-1; D perhaps matches TRBD1 (6 bases). Germline V gene data show CDR1 as MNHEY and CDR2 as SVGAGI. The CDR3 extends over 15 amino acids. The V end lost 2 bases, the J end lost 0 bases, and 10 bases lay between the germline ends.

The chain carries TRBV6-5 and TRBJ2-3; D is uncertain. The V gene's germline CDR1 is MNHEY and CDR2 SVGAGI. With 5 bases removed from V and 8 bases from J, the gap between germline ends came to 14 bases. CDR3 size: 13 residues. CDR3 in amino acids: CASSSPSTVTQYF. CDR3 sequence (DNA): TGTGCCAGCAGTAGCCCCTCTACCGTTACGCAGTATTTT.

This sequence joins TRBV29-1 and TRBJ1-2; D perhaps matches TRBD1 (6 bases). The CDR3 is made up of 11 amino acids. V gave up 6 bases and J gave up 6 bases, with 11 bases separating them. Germline V lookup: CDR1 SQVTM, CDR2 ANQGSEA. This CDR3 is CSVDRGDGYTF. In DNA form, the CDR3 reads TGCAGCGTGGACAGAGGGGATGGCTACACCTTC.

The V gene is TRBV18, the J gene TRBJ1-5; unclear D gene. From germline, CDR1 is KGHSH and CDR2 LQKENI. V gave up 2 bases and J gave up 3 bases, with 8 bases separating them. The length of the CDR3 is 14 residues. CDR3 region: CASSPTQVNQPQHF. The CDR3 bases are TGTGCCAGCTCACCAACTCAGGTCAATCAGCCCCAGCATTTT.